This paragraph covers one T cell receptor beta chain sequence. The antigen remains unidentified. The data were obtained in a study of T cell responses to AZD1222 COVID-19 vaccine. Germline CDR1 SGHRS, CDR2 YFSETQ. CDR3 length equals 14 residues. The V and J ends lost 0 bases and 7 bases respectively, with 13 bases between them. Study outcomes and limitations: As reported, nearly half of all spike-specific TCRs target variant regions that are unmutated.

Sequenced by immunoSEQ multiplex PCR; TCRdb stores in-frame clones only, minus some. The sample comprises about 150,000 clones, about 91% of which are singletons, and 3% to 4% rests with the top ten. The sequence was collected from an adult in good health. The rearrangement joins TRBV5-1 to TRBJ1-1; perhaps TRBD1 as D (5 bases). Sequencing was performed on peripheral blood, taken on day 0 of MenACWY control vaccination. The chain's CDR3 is CASSLDVMQGEAFF. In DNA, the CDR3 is TGCGCCAGCAGCTTGGATGTTATGCAGGGTGAAGCTTTCTTT.